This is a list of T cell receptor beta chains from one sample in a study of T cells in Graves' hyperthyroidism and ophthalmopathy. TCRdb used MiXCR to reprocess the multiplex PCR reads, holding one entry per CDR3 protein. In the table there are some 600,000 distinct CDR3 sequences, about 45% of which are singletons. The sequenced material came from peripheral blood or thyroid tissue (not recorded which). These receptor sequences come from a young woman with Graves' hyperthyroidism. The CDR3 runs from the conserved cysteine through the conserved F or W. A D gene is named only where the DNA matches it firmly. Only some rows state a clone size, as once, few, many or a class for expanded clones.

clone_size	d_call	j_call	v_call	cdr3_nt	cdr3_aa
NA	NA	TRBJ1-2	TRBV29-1	TGCAGCTCGCTCGGGGTGAACTTCTATGGCTACACCTTC	CSSLGVNFYGYTF
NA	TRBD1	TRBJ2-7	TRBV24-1	TGTGCCACCAGTGACCCCGGACAGGGGGCCTACGAGCAGTACTTC	CATSDPGQGAYEQYF
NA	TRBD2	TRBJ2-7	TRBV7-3	TGTGCCAGCAGCCCCACCAGCGGGAGGGCGATCTACGAGCAGTACTTC	CASSPTSGRAIYEQYF
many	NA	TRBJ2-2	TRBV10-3	TGTGCCATCAGTGAGTTAGCGGCCGGGGAGCTGTTTTTT	CAISELAAGELFF
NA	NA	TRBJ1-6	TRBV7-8	TGCGCCAGCAGCCAATACGTAGCAGGGTCGGGCAATTCACCCCTCCACTTT	CASSQYVAGSGNSPLHF
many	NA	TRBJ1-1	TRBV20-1	TGCAGTGCTAAGGACAGCATCACTGAAGCTTTCTTT	CSAKDSITEAFF
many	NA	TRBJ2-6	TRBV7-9	TGTGCCAGCACCTCGGAGGGCGGAAACTCTGGGGCCAACGTCCTGACTTTC	CASTSEGGNSGANVLTF
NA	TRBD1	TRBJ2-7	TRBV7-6	TGTGCCAGCAGCTTAGAGGGGGCTTGGGGCTACGAGCAGTACTTC	CASSLEGAWGYEQYF
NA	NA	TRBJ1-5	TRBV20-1	TGCAGTGCTAGGCTCGGGAACGACAATCAGCCCCAGCATTTT	CSARLGNDNQPQHF
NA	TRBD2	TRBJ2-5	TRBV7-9	TGTGCCAGCAGCTTAGGCGGGAGGGCCCGTGAGACCCAGTACTTC	CASSLGGRARETQYF
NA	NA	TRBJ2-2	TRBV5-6	TGTGCCAGCAGCTTTACCAGAGGATACACCGGGGAGCTGTTTTTT	CASSFTRGYTGELFF
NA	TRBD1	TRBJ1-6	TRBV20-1	TGCAGTGCTAGCTCGACAGGGGGCAGAAATTCACCCCTCCACTTT	CSASSTGGRNSPLHF
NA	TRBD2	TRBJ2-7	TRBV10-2	TGCGCCAGCAGTGAAACTAGCGGGGGCGTCTACGAGCAGTACTTC	CASSETSGGVYEQYF
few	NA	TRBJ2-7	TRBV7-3	TGTGCCAGCAGCCTCATGACAGGTGGCGAGCAGTACTTC	CASSLMTGGEQYF
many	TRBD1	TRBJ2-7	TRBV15	TGTGCCACCAGCAGGGACGCCGGGACAGGGGGCGTCGAGCAGTACTTC	CATSRDAGTGGVEQYF
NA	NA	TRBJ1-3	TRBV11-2	TGTGCCAGCAGCTTAGACAGGGCAACCTCGTATGGAAACACCATATATTTT	CASSLDRATSYGNTIYF
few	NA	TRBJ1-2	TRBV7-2	TGTGCCAGCAGCTTCGATGAGGGGCTCTCTCCCTATGGCTACACCTTC	CASSFDEGLSPYGYTF
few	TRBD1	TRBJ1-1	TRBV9	TGTGCCAGCAGCCACCTCCGGGACAGGGCGACTGAAGCTTTCTTT	CASSHLRDRATEAFF
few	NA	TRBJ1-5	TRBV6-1	TGTGCCAGCAGTTACACAGAGAATCAGCCCCAGCATTTT	CASSYTENQPQHF
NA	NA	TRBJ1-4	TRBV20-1	TGCAGTGCTAATCCCCAGGATAATGAAAAACTGTTTTTT	CSANPQDNEKLFF
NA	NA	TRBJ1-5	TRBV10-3	TGTGCCATCAGTGAGTCTAGTGGAGGTGGCAATCAGCCCCAGCATTTT	CAISESSGGGNQPQHF
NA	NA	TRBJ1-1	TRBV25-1	TGTGCTAGCATAACCCCAGTCATGAACACTGAAGCTTTCTTT	CASITPVMNTEAFF
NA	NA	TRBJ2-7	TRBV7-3	TGTGCCAGGGGGCTAGCGTCGATGATCCACGAGCAGTACTTC	CARGLASMIHEQYF
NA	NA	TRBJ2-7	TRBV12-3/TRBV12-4	TGTGCCAGCAGTTTTCTGGGCTGGCAGTACTTC	CASSFLGWQYF
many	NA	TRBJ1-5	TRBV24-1	TGTGCCACCAGTGACCGGAGTCAGCCCCAGCATTTT	CATSDRSQPQHF
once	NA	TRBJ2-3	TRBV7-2	TGTGCCAGCAGCGACGGTCGGACGGGGCGCAATGAGCAGTATTTT	CASSDGRTGRNEQYF
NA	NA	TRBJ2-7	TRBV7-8	TGTGCCAGCAGCTTTCCTGGGGCTAACTCCTACGAGCAGTACTTC	CASSFPGANSYEQYF
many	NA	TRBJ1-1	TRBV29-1	TGCAGCGTCTATAGACTTATGAACACTGAAGCTTTCTTT	CSVYRLMNTEAFF
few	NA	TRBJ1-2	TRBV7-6	TGTGCCAGCACCTTAGGACAGTTTGCCTTCTATGGCTACACCTTC	CASTLGQFAFYGYTF